These 10 T cell receptor beta chains originate from one sample sequenced in a study of blood T cell repertoires in COVID-19. Here immunoSEQ multiplex PCR was the method, and the copy in TCRdb shows in-frame clones only, minus some. Of about 190,000 clones in the sample, roughly nine tenths were seen once. Material for sequencing was peripheral blood. These receptor sequences come from a man aged 25 to 40 with acute or convalescent COVID-19.

Here the CDR3 DNA reads TGTGCCAGCAGTTTATTTCCCGGGACAAGGACGGGGGAGCAGTACTTC. Its protein product is CASSLFPGTRTGEQYF. This sequence joins TRBV27 and TRBJ2-7, with D possibly matching TRBD1 (6 bases). CDR1 is MNHEY and CDR2 is SMNVEV in the germline V gene (reference sequence). V lost 1 base, J lost 7 bases, and 20 bases lay in between. The CDR3 has 16 amino acids.

The chain employs TRBV18 and TRBJ1-1; TRBD1 matches 10 bases. The CDR3 is 15 amino acids. V lost 3 bases and J lost 1; bases outside the gene matches: 2. The germline V gene has CDR1 KGHSH and CDR2 LQKENI. The CDR3 loop is CASSPRQGANTEAFF. CDR3 sequence (DNA): TGTGCCAGCTCACCCCGACAGGGGGCGAACACTGAAGCTTTCTTT.

V is TRBV6-5 and J is TRBJ1-3; 8 nucleotides align to TRBD1. Germline V CDR1 and CDR2: MNHEY, SVGAGI. The J segment lost 4 bases and the V segment lost 4 bases, leaving 6 bases of the junction unmatched. This CDR3 spans 15 amino acids. The DNA of the CDR3 is TGTGCCAGCAGTTCCTCGGACAGGGTAGGAAACACCATATATTTT. Its translation: CASSSSDRVGNTIYF.

CDR3 amino acids: CASSQVARGAPTDTQYF. The CDR3 DNA sequence: TGTGCCAGCAGCCAAGTTGCCCGGGGGGCCCCCACAGATACGCAGTATTTT. The chain employs TRBV4-2 and TRBJ2-3; tentatively, D is TRBD2 (7 bases). CDR1 LGHNA and CDR2 YNFKEQ come from the germline V gene. The CDR3 consists of 17 residues. V was pared by 1 base and J by 2 bases, with 16 bases between.

This rearrangement joins TRBV27 to TRBJ2-3; D is possibly TRBD2 (5 bases). Trimming took 2 bases from V and 2 from J, leaving 8 bases between them. The CDR3 spans 14 residues. Germline V gene data show CDR1 as MNHEY and CDR2 as SMNVEV (reference sequence). CDR3 sequence (DNA): TGTGCCAGCAGTTTAGACGGGGTCACAGATACGCAGTATTTT. Protein: CASSLDGVTDTQYF.

The V call is TRBV10-1, the J call TRBJ1-5, with TRBD1 identical over 7 bases. Germline CDR1 is WNHNN and CDR2 is SYGVQD (reference sequence). With V trimmed by 7 bases and J by 5 bases, 14 bases remained unmatched. This CDR3 is 16 amino acids long. The CDR3 is CASTSRRGQGYQPQHF. As DNA, the CDR3 is TGCGCCAGCACCTCACGAAGGGGGCAGGGGTATCAGCCCCAGCATTTT.

The rearrangement links TRBV7-3 to TRBJ2-1; 8 bases align to TRBD2. This CDR3 comprises 15 residues. V lost 5 bases, J lost 5 bases, and 8 bases stayed unmatched. CDR1 is SGHTA and CDR2 is FQGTGA in the germline V gene. The CDR3 bases are TGTGCCAGCAGCACCGCCGGGACTAGAAACAATGAGCAGTTCTTC. Translated, it gives CASSTAGTRNNEQFF.

The chain is built from TRBV7-8 and TRBJ1-5, with TRBD1 as a possible D gene (5 bases). The germline V gene has CDR1 SGHVS and CDR2 FQNEAQ. This CDR3 spans 15 amino acids. Trimming took 3 bases from V and 1 from J, leaving 10 bases between them. The CDR3 DNA sequence: TGTGCCAGCAGCTTGGGCAGGGTAAGCAATCAGCCCCAGCATTTT. This sequence encodes CASSLGRVSNQPQHF. The complete variable domain, with remaining parts taken from reference TRBV7-8 and TRBJ1-5, reads GAGVSQSPRYKVAKRGQDVALRCDPISGHVSLFWYQQALGQGPEFLTYFQNEAQLDKSGLPSDRFFAERPEGSVSTLKIQRTQQEDSAVYLCASSLGRVSNQPQHFGDGTRLSIL.

This chain joins TRBV27 and TRBJ1-2, with 10 bases aligning to TRBD1. CDR1 is MNHEY and CDR2 is SMNVEV in the germline V gene (reference sequence). This CDR3 has 14 residues. V was pared by 5 bases and J by 7 bases, with 7 bases of the junction left unmatched. The CDR3 reads CASSPTGGPSGYTF. In DNA form, the CDR3 reads TGTGCCAGCAGTCCGACAGGGGGCCCGAGTGGCTACACCTTC.

The chain carries TRBV7-8 and TRBJ2-5; possible D gene TRBD2, 5 bases. This CDR3 is built from 12 residues. Germline CDR1 SGHVS, CDR2 FQNEAQ. Trimming removed 5 bases from V and 5 bases from J, with 9 bases in between. As DNA, the CDR3 is TGTGCCAGCAGCCCCTTAGCGGAGACCCAGTACTTC. Amino acid sequence: CASSPLAETQYF.